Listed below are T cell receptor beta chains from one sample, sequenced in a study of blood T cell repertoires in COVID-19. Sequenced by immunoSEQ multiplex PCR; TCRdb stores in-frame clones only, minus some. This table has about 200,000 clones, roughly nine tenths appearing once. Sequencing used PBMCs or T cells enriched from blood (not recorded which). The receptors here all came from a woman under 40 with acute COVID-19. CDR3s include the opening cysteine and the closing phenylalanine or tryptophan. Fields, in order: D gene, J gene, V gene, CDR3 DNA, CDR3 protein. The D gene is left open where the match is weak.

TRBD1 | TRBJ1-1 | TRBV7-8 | TGTGCCAGCAGCATGGATGGGACAGGGGCCCAGAGGACTGAAGCTTTCTTT | CASSMDGTGAQRTEAFF
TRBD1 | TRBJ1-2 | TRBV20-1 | TGCAGTGCTAGTCAGGGGGCGAGCTATGGCTACACCTTC | CSASQGASYGYTF
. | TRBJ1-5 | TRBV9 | TGTGCCAGCAGCGTAGATACAGGGTCGACTCAGCCCCAGCATTTT | CASSVDTGSTQPQHF
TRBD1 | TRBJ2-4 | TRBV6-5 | TGTGCCAGCTCCGGGACAGGTATAGCCAAAAACATTCAGTACTTC | CASSGTGIAKNIQYF
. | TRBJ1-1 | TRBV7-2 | TGTGCCAGCAGCTTGGGGGGATTTTTGAACACTGAAGCTTTCTTT | CASSLGGFLNTEAFF
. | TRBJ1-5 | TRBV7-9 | TGTGCCAGCAGCCGAGACGGGTATCAGCCCCAGCATTTT | CASSRDGYQPQHF
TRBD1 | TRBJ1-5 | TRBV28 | TGTGCCAGCAGAGTTACCCCCGGGGGGACAGGGAACAATCAGCCCCAGCATTTT | CASRVTPGGTGNNQPQHF
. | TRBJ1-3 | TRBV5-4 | TGTGCCAGCAGCTTGTCTACTGGAAACACCATATATTTT | CASSLSTGNTIYF
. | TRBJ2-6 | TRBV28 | TGTGCCAGCAGTTTGTCGGGGGTAGGATCTGGGGCCAACGTCCTGACTTTC | CASSLSGVGSGANVLTF
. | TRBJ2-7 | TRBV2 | TGTGCCAGCAGTGCGCTACGGGACACTTTCTACGAGCAGTACTTC | CASSALRDTFYEQYF
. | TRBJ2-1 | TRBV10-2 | TGCGCCAGCAGTGAGGAGAATGAGCAGTTCTTC | CASSEENEQFF
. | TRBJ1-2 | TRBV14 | TGTGCCAGCAGCCAAGATAGAGTACCCTATGGCTACACCTTC | CASSQDRVPYGYTF
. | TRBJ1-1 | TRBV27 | TGTGCCAGCAGTCCCTACAGGGCAGGTGAAGCTTTCTTT | CASSPYRAGEAFF
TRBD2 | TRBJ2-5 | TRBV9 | TGTGCCAGCAGCCCTCTACTAGCGGGGGGACTAGAGACCCAGTACTTC | CASSPLLAGGLETQYF
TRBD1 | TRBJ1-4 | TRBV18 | TGTGCCAGCTCCCGTAGGGGGCAGGGAAGTCCAGCAGCAACTAATGAAAAACTGTTTTTT | CASSRRGQGSPAATNEKLFF
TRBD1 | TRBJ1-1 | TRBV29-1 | TGCAGCGGTGGACAGGTGGAGACTGAAGCTTTCTTT | CSGGQVETEAFF
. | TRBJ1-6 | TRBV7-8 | TGTGCCAGCAGCCCCGAGCCCAATAGTAATTCACCCCTCCACTTT | CASSPEPNSNSPLHF